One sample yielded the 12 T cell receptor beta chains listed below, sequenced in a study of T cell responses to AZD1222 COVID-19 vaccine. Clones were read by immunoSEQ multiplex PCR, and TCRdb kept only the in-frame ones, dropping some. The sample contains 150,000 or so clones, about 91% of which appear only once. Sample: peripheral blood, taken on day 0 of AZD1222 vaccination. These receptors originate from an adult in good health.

In DNA, the CDR3 is TGTGCCATCAGTCAACATAACTATGGCTACACCTTC. Its translation: CAISQHNYGYTF. The chain has TRBV10-3 and TRBJ1-2, with no clear D. Germline V gene data show CDR1 as ENHRY and CDR2 as SYGVKD. This CDR3 comprises 12 residues. Trimming pared 5 bases from V and 1 base from J, leaving 5 bases between.

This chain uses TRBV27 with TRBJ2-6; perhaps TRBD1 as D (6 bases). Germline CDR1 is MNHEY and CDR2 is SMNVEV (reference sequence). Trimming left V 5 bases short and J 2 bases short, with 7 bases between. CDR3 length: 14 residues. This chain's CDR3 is CASSTGTGANVLTF. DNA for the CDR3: TGTGCCAGCAGTACAGGGACTGGGGCCAACGTCCTGACTTTC.

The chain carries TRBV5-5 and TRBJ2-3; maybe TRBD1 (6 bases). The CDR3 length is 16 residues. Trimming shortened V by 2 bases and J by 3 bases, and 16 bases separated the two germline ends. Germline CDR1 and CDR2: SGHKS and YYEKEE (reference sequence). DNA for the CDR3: TGTGCCAGCAGCTTCCCCTTGCAGGGGAAAACAGATACGCAGTATTTT. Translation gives CASSFPLQGKTDTQYF.

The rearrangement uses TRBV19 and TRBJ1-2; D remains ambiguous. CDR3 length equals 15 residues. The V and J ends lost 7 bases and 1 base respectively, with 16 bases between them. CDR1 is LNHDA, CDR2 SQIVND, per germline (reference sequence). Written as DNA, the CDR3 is TGTGCCAGTACCTCCTCTCAGCGCAGTAACTATGGCTACACCTTC. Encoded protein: CASTSSQRSNYGYTF.

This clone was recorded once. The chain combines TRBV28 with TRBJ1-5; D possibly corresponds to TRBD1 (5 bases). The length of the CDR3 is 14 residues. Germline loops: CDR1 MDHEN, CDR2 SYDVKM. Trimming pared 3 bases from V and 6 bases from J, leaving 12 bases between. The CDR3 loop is CASSLSQGGQPQHF. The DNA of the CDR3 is TGTGCCAGCAGTTTGAGCCAGGGTGGTCAGCCCCAGCATTTT.

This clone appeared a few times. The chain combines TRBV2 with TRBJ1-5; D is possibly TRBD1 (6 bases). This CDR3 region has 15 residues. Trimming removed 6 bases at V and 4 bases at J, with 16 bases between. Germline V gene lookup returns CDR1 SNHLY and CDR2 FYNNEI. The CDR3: CASRLETGGNQPQHF. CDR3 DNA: TGTGCCAGCAGACTAGAGACAGGAGGAAATCAGCCCCAGCATTTT. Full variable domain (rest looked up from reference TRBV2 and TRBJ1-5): EPEVTQTPSHQVTQMGQEVILRCVPISNHLYFYWYRQILGQKVEFLVSFYNNEISEKSEIFDDQFSVERPDGSNFTLKIRSTKLEDSAMYFCASRLETGGNQPQHFGDGTRLSIL.

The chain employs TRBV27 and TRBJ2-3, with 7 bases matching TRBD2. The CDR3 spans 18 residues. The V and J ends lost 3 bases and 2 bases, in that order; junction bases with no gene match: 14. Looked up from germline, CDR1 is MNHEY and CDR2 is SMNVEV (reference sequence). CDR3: CASSLTVWAGDFTDTQYF. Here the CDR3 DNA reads TGTGCCAGCAGTTTGACGGTATGGGCGGGGGACTTCACAGATACGCAGTATTTT.

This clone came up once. The CDR3 sequence is CASSLGGSQDTQYF. CDR3 DNA sequence: TGTGCCAGCAGCCTTGGAGGGTCCCAAGATACGCAGTATTTT. V is TRBV27 and J is TRBJ2-3, with D maybe TRBD2 (6 bases). The ends were cut back, 6 bases at V and 5 bases at J, with 15 bases in the middle. Looked up from germline, CDR1 is MNHEY and CDR2 is SMNVEV (reference sequence). The CDR3 is made up of 14 amino acids.

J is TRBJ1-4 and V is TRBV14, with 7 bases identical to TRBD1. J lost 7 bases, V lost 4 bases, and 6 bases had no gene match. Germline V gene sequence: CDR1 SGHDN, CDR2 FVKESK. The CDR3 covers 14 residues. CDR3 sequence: CASSRGGRGEKLFF. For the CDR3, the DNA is TGTGCCAGCAGCCGAGGGGGCAGGGGTGAAAAACTGTTTTTT.

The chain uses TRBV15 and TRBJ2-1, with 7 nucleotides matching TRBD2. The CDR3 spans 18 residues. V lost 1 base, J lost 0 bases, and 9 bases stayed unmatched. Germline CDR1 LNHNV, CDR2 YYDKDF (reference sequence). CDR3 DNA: TGTGCCACCAGCAGAGGAAGTCTAGCGGCGAGCTCCTACAATGAGCAGTTCTTC. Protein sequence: CATSRGSLAASSYNEQFF.

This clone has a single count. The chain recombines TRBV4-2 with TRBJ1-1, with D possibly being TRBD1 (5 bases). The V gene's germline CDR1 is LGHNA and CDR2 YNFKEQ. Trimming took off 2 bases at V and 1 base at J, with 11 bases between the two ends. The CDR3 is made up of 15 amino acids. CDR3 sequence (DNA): TGTGCCAGCAGCCAACATCCCCAGGGGAACACTGAAGCTTTCTTT. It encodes CASSQHPQGNTEAFF.

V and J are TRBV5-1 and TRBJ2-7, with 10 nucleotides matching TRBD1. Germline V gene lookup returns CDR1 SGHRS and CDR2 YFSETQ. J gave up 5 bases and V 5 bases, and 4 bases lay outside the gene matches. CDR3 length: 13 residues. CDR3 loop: CASRSTGGNEQYF. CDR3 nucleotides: TGCGCCAGCAGATCGACAGGGGGCAACGAGCAGTACTTC.